These 6 T cell receptor beta chains originate from one sample sequenced in a study of OX40 agonist ivuxolimab in advanced cancers. TCRdb's table, derived via immunoSEQ multiplex PCR, lists solely in-frame clones and lacks some. The sample consists of about 45,000 clones, more than 75% of them appearing once. Specimen: CD4+ or CD8+ T cells sorted from blood, collected in a trial of the OX40 agonist ivuxolimab. These receptor sequences come from an adult with an advanced solid tumor such as melanoma, head and neck, liver or kidney cancer.

This clone was seen a handful of times. The V gene is TRBV27, the J gene TRBJ2-7, with D possibly TRBD2 on 6 matching bases. The CDR3 runs 15 residues. CDR1 and CDR2 (germline): MNHEY, SMNVEV (reference sequence). V gave up 1 base and J gave up 0 bases, with 10 bases separating them. The CDR3 nucleotides are TGTGCCAGCAGTTTATTACCCGGGAGCTCCTACGAGCAGTACTTC. Protein product: CASSLLPGSSYEQYF.

The chain joins TRBV4-1 to TRBJ2-1, with 8 bases lining up with TRBD2. Germline assignment: CDR1 MGHRA and CDR2 YSYEKL. The CDR3 sequence is 13 residues long. V lost 5 bases and J lost 8; bases outside the gene matches: 5. DNA for the CDR3: TGCGCCAGCAGCAGCGCGGGAGGCGATGAGCAGTTCTTC. Translating gives CASSSAGGDEQFF.

This clone showed up many times. At one boundary the junction diverges from the germline segment, which might be a read error. This chain connects TRBV7-6 to TRBJ2-7; TRBD1 aligns across 9 bases. The germline CDR1 and CDR2 sequences are SGHVS and FNYEAQ. The CDR3 covers 13 residues. The CDR3 sequence is CASSPYPSGTGTF. The CDR3 bases are TGTGCCAGCAGCCCCTACCCCTCGGGGACAGGGACTTTC. Supplemented by reference TRBV7-6 and TRBJ2-7, the full variable domain reads GAGVSQSPRYKVTKRGQDVALRCDPISGHVSLYWYRQALGQGPEFLTYFNYEAQQDKSGLPNDRFSAERPEGSISTLTIQRTEQRDSAMYRCASSPYPSGTGTFGPGTRLTVT.

The chain is built from TRBV5-5 and TRBJ2-7, with D possibly being TRBD2 (5 bases). From germline, CDR1 is SGHKS and CDR2 YYEKEE (reference sequence). The CDR3 totals 14 residues. The V and J ends lost 4 bases and 3 bases respectively, with 14 bases between them. The CDR3 reads CASSPRTGYYEQYF. The DNA of the CDR3 is TGTGCCAGCAGCCCGCGGACTGGTTACTACGAGCAGTACTTC.

This chain connects TRBV9 to TRBJ2-2, with 9 bases lining up with TRBD1. V dropped 4 bases and J dropped 5; count of bases not matched to a gene: 9. Germline CDR1 SGDLS, CDR2 YYNGEE. The CDR3 has 16 residues. In DNA form, the CDR3 reads TGTGCCAGCAGCCCCCGGGGACAGGGAAGAACCGGGGAGCTGTTTTTT. Its translation is CASSPRGQGRTGELFF.

By share of the sample, this clone is medium-sized. The chain employs TRBV6-6 and TRBJ1-5; D remains ambiguous. This CDR3 has 15 residues. V gave up 6 bases and J gave up 1 base, with 13 bases separating them. The V gene's germline CDR1 is MNHNY and CDR2 SVGAGI (reference sequence). Here the CDR3 reads CASRPEVGSNQPQHF. CDR3 in DNA: TGTGCCAGCAGACCGGAAGTGGGGAGCAATCAGCCCCAGCATTTT.